One and the same sample provided the 27 T cell receptor beta chains below, sequenced in a study of shared clonotypes between healthy human individuals. Naive CD8 populations comprised CD45RO-negative cells positively selected for CCR7, excluding terminally differentiated effector memory CD45RA+ cells. The data were produced by immunoSEQ multiplex PCR, yet TCRdb's version contains in-frame clones alone and is incomplete. This sample has about 2.1 million clones, with 93% found just once. Sample: naive CD8+ T cells from PBMCs. All receptors derive from a man aged 18 to 30 in good health. Some clones in this sample may be carry-over from other donors' samples.

The chain couples TRBV25-1 to TRBJ2-3, with 7 bases that match TRBD2. The CDR3 sequence is 17 residues long. The J segment lost 4 bases and the V segment lost 1 base, leaving 11 bases of the junction unmatched. Germline V gene lookup returns CDR1 MGHDK and CDR2 SYGVNS. The chain's CDR3 is CASSEFDERERADTQYF. In nucleotides, the CDR3 is TGTGCCAGCAGTGAATTTGACGAGCGGGAAAGGGCAGATACGCAGTATTTT.

The J gene is TRBJ2-1, the V gene TRBV5-1; the D gene is possibly TRBD2 (5 bases). The V gene lost 2 bases and the J gene lost 5 bases, with 26 bases spanning the gap. Germline V gives CDR1 SGHRS, CDR2 YFSETQ. The CDR3 length is 19 residues. The CDR3 DNA follows: TGCGCCAGCAGCTTAGGGTGGGGTGCGGTCACCGGAGGACACAATGAGCAGTTCTTC. This encodes CASSLGWGAVTGGHNEQFF.

The chain has TRBV11-2 and TRBJ1-1; the D gene is possibly TRBD1 (6 bases). This CDR3 has 13 residues. Deletions cut 4 bases from V and 5 bases from J, with 11 bases between. Germline V gene lookup returns CDR1 SGHAT and CDR2 FQNNGV. CDR3 sequence reads: CASSYQGWTEAFF. DNA of the CDR3: TGTGCCAGCAGCTATCAGGGGTGGACTGAAGCTTTCTTT.

V gene TRBV9 combines with J gene TRBJ2-3, with D uncertain. Germline CDR1 reads SGDLS; CDR2 reads YYNGEE. The CDR3 loop spans 15 amino acids. Trimming removed 3 bases from V and 1 base from J, with 12 bases in between. CDR3 amino acids: CASSAGPGGTDTQYF. The CDR3 region has the DNA TGTGCCAGCAGCGCGGGCCCGGGCGGCACAGATACGCAGTATTTT.

The gene calls are TRBV9 and TRBJ2-1; no clear D gene. This CDR3 region has 13 residues. Trimming took off 3 bases at V and 4 bases at J, with 8 bases between the two ends. From germline, CDR1 is SGDLS and CDR2 YYNGEE. The CDR3 DNA is TGTGCCAGCAGCGAAGTTCCTTACAATGAGCAGTTCTTC. It encodes CASSEVPYNEQFF.

The chain uses TRBV6-6 and TRBJ2-3, with D hard to call. The CDR3 is made up of 14 amino acids. CDR1 and CDR2 from the germline V gene are MNHNY and SVGAGI (reference sequence). Trimming took off 2 bases at V and 2 bases at J, with 8 bases between the two ends. The CDR3 DNA follows: TGTGCCAGCAGTTACCGCGTCAACACAGATACGCAGTATTTT. Protein sequence: CASSYRVNTDTQYF.

This sequence joins TRBV14 and TRBJ2-2; D not resolved. Germline V CDR1 and CDR2: SGHDN, FVKESK. CDR3 size: 18 residues. V was pared by 0 bases and J by 3 bases, with 17 bases between. The CDR3 region is CASSQDRQVVRDTGELFF. CDR3 DNA sequence: TGTGCCAGCAGCCAAGATAGGCAGGTTGTCCGTGACACCGGGGAGCTGTTTTTT.

The chain joins TRBV19 to TRBJ2-7; 9 nucleotides match TRBD1. Germline loops: CDR1 LNHDA, CDR2 SQIVND (reference sequence). CDR3 length: 13 amino acids. V lost 7 bases and J lost 5; bases outside the gene matches: 6. CDR3 nucleotides: TGTGCCAGTAAACAACAGGGGGCGGACGAGCAGTACTTC. This sequence encodes CASKQQGADEQYF.

This chain connects TRBV5-4 to TRBJ2-3; 7 bases line up with TRBD2. J was trimmed by 4 bases and V by 2 bases; bases with no gene match: 1. Germline-derived CDR1 and CDR2 are SGHNT and YYREEE (reference sequence). The CDR3 covers 13 residues. The CDR3 coding sequence is TGTGCCAGCAGCTTCGCGGGGGCAGATACGCAGTATTTT. Translating it yields CASSFAGADTQYF. Variable domain in full (rest from reference TRBV5-4 and TRBJ2-3): ETGVTQSPTHLIKTRGQQVTLRCSSQSGHNTVSWYQQALGQGPQFIFQYYREEENGRGNFPPRFSGLQFPNYSSELNVNALELDDSALYLCASSFAGADTQYFGPGTRLTVL.

The chain carries TRBV27 and TRBJ1-5; D not resolved. Germline V gene sequence: CDR1 MNHEY, CDR2 SMNVEV (reference sequence). This CDR3 is built from 14 residues. V dropped 2 bases and J dropped 2 bases, with 7 bases sitting between them. CDR3 DNA sequence: TGTGCCAGCAGTTTAGGGTCAGGCAATCAGCCCCAGCATTTT. Its translation: CASSLGSGNQPQHF.

In its sample, this clone was seen a few times. The chain is built from TRBV28 and TRBJ1-4; D is unclear. V was clipped by 10 bases and J by 5 bases, with 11 bases between them. The CDR3 loop spans 12 amino acids. Germline V gene sequence: CDR1 MDHEN, CDR2 SYDVKM. The CDR3 loop reads CATSEGNEKLFF. The DNA of the CDR3 is TGTGCCACCTCCGAGGGAAATGAAAAACTGTTTTTT.

V and J are TRBV6-1 and TRBJ1-2, with TRBD1 matching 7 bases. J lost 4 bases, V lost 3 bases, and 8 bases had no gene match. The CDR3 has 15 amino acids. The germline V gene encodes CDR1 MNHNS and CDR2 SASEGT. Here the CDR3 reads CASSEATGDAYGYTF. CDR3 in DNA: TGTGCCAGCAGTGAGGCCACAGGGGACGCCTATGGCTACACCTTC.

CDR3 sequence: CASSLKRETHNEQFF. The CDR3 region has the DNA TGTGCCAGCAGCTTGAAACGGGAGACGCACAATGAGCAGTTCTTC. V and J are TRBV5-4 and TRBJ2-1, with D possibly TRBD2 on 6 matching bases. V was clipped by 1 base and J by 5 bases, with 13 bases between them. Germline lookup yields CDR1 SGHNT and CDR2 YYREEE (reference sequence). The CDR3 totals 15 residues.

The genes are TRBV11-2 and TRBJ1-1; 7 bases map to TRBD1. In germline, CDR1 is SGHAT, CDR2 FQNNGV. The CDR3 length is 15 residues. Trimming removed 2 bases from V and 1 base from J; junction bases left unmatched: 4. As DNA, the CDR3 is TGTGCCAGCAGCTTATGGGACAGAGCGAACACTGAAGCTTTCTTT. This translates into CASSLWDRANTEAFF.

The rearrangement links TRBV7-3 to TRBJ2-1, with a possible D match to TRBD1 (6 bases). V was trimmed by 2 bases and J by 4 bases, leaving 12 bases between them. Germline loops: CDR1 SGHTA, CDR2 FQGTGA. This CDR3 is built from 15 residues. DNA for the CDR3: TGTGCCAGCAGCTTAGTAGGGACACCGTACAATGAGCAGTTCTTC. Translation gives CASSLVGTPYNEQFF. The variable domain in full, with the rest retrieved from reference TRBV7-3 and TRBJ2-1, is GAGVSQTPSNKVTEKGKYVELRCDPISGHTALYWYRQSLGQGPEFLIYFQGTGAADDSGLPNDRFFAVRPEGSVSTLKIQRTERGDSAVYLCASSLVGTPYNEQFFGPGTRLTVL.

This chain connects TRBV4-3 to TRBJ2-7, with a tentative D call TRBD2 (6 bases). The CDR3 consists of 13 residues. Trimming removed 4 bases at V and 6 bases at J, with 13 bases between. Germline V gives CDR1 LGHNA, CDR2 YSLEER. This CDR3 reads CASSLTQGGEQYF. The DNA of the CDR3 is TGCGCCAGCAGCCTGACGCAGGGAGGCGAGCAGTACTTC.

The chain uses TRBV7-9 and TRBJ2-7; 9 nucleotides line up with TRBD2. Germline CDR1 SEHNR, CDR2 FQNEAQ (reference sequence). The CDR3 consists of 13 residues. The ends lost 10 bases at V and 3 bases at J; junction bases unmatched: 7. This chain's CDR3 is CATKTSGDYEQYF. CDR3 DNA: TGTGCCACCAAGACTAGCGGTGACTACGAGCAGTACTTC.

V is TRBV7-9 and J is TRBJ2-7, with a tentative D call TRBD1 (5 bases). Germline CDR1 and CDR2: SEHNR and FQNEAQ (reference sequence). This CDR3 comprises 15 residues. Trimming took 6 bases from V and 7 from J, leaving 22 bases between them. The CDR3 is CASSADSRPLGEQYF. CDR3 bases: TGTGCCAGCAGTGCAGACAGTCGACCGCTGGGAGAGCAGTACTTC.

A few counts support this clone. This CDR3 is also generated by other DNA sequences in the sample. The gene calls are TRBV27 and TRBJ1-5, with D unresolved. The CDR3 totals 13 residues. Trimming cost V 3 bases and J 4 bases, with 7 bases left between them. The germline gives CDR1 MNHEY, CDR2 SMNVEV (reference sequence). CDR3 sequence: CASSFGGNQPQHF. CDR3 bases: TGTGCCAGCAGTTTTGGCGGGAATCAGCCCCAGCATTTT.

The chain links TRBV10-2 to TRBJ1-4; D unresolved. V was clipped by 6 bases and J by 5 bases, with 13 bases between them. Germline CDR1 reads WSHSY; CDR2 reads SAAADI. CDR3 length: 14 residues. The CDR3 loop is CASSWTGPNEKLFF. As DNA, the CDR3 is TGCGCCAGCAGCTGGACGGGCCCGAATGAAAAACTGTTTTTT.

V is TRBV14 and J is TRBJ2-1; TRBD2 matches at 8 bases. V shed 4 bases and J 4 bases; nucleotides not matched to a gene: 9. The CDR3 runs 16 residues. CDR1 is SGHDN and CDR2 is FVKESK in the germline V gene. DNA of the CDR3: TGTGCCAGCAGCCCGTTTAGACTAGCGAAATACAATGAGCAGTTCTTC. Amino acid sequence: CASSPFRLAKYNEQFF.

This clone has just a few counts. The chain uses TRBV7-9 and TRBJ1-1; 7 bases fit TRBD1. CDR3 length: 17 residues. Germline values: CDR1 SEHNR, CDR2 FQNEAQ (reference sequence). The J segment lost 0 bases and the V segment lost 5 bases, leaving 12 bases of the junction unmatched. The CDR3 region has the DNA TGTGCCAGCAGCCAACCGTGGGACAGAACTTTGAACACTGAAGCTTTCTTT. Its translation is CASSQPWDRTLNTEAFF.

The rearrangement uses TRBV7-9 and TRBJ2-1; no firm D call. The germline V gene encodes CDR1 SEHNR and CDR2 FQNEAQ (reference sequence). V lost 4 bases and J 4 bases, leaving 14 bases between the germline ends. The CDR3 has 15 amino acids. CDR3 bases: TGTGCCAGCAGCTCCACCTCGGGCAGGTACAATGAGCAGTTCTTC. Its protein product is CASSSTSGRYNEQFF. The whole variable domain, filled in from reference TRBV7-9 and TRBJ2-1, reads DTGVSQNPRHKITKRGQNVTFRCDPISEHNRLYWYRQTLGQGPEFLTYFQNEAQLEKSRLLSDRFSAERPKGSFSTLEIQRTEQGDSAMYLCASSSTSGRYNEQFFGPGTRLTVL.

The chain employs TRBV6-5 and TRBJ1-1; D not certain. Trimming took 9 bases from V and 4 from J, leaving 18 bases between them. Germline CDR1 is MNHEY and CDR2 is SVGAGI. The length of the CDR3 is 14 residues. The CDR3 coding sequence is TGTGCCAGTACCCCACGGGGAGGCGGCACTGAAGCTTTCTTT. Its protein is CASTPRGGGTEAFF.

CDR3 region: CASSPSLDRSYGYTF. The CDR3 nucleotides are TGTGCCAGCAGCCCCTCCCTAGACAGGAGCTATGGCTACACCTTC. This chain joins TRBV7-6 and TRBJ1-2, with D perhaps TRBD1 (6 bases). The V and J ends lost 5 bases and 4 bases respectively, with 17 bases between them. The CDR3 length is 15 residues. The germline V gene encodes CDR1 SGHVS and CDR2 FNYEAQ.

V is TRBV7-8 and J is TRBJ1-5; D remains ambiguous. Looked up from germline, CDR1 is SGHVS and CDR2 is FQNEAQ. The CDR3 loop spans 15 amino acids. Trimming cost V 0 bases and J 5 bases, with 11 bases left between them. The CDR3 loop reads CASSLAVGEDQPQHF. The CDR3 DNA reads as TGTGCCAGCAGCTTAGCTGTGGGTGAGGATCAGCCCCAGCATTTT.

In regard to this clone: One end of the junction fails to match germline, which may point to a read error. This chain connects TRBV18 to TRBJ2-2; a weak D match, TRBD2 (5 bases). Germline V gene data show CDR1 as KGHSH and CDR2 as LQKENI. The CDR3 covers 16 residues. CDR3 amino acids: CASSPPRRLGTGELFF. The CDR3 bases are TGTGCCAGCTCTCCACCTCGGAGGCTGGGTACCGGGGAGCTGTTTTTT.